There are a few counts of the clone carrying this T cell receptor beta chain. Its antigen is not identified. These data come from a study of blood T cells in healthy people across ages. Notes on the study in general: With naive T cell percentage, TCR beta diversity showed a strong correlation.

CDR3 length: 14 amino acids. The V end lost 3 bases, the J end lost 5 bases, and 14 bases lay between the germline ends. Germline V gene data show CDR1 as DFQATT and CDR2 as SNEGSKA (reference sequence). Sample donors were healthy Caucasian individuals that came from Russia, aged about 6 to 95. PCR was performed a second time for about 6 to 12 cycles using a sample-barcoded 5' primer and a J-beta primer mix. MiXCR, run by TCRdb on the 5' RACE reads, gives a single entry per CDR3 protein. This sample has some 560,000 distinct CDR3 sequences, with about 27% found just once. These data were also reused for a study on T cells of mothers and their children. That work states: Sequencing returned over 8 million TCR beta CDR3 reads per mother and approximately 3 million per child.

This chain connects TRBV20-1 to TRBJ2-1; tentatively, D is TRBD2 (6 bases). This receptor was taken from a boy aged 2-15 years in good health. Specimen: blood. CDR3 nucleotides: TGCAGTGCTAGGGGGGGACTCAACGACAATGAGCAGTTCTTC. It specifies CSARGGLNDNEQFF.